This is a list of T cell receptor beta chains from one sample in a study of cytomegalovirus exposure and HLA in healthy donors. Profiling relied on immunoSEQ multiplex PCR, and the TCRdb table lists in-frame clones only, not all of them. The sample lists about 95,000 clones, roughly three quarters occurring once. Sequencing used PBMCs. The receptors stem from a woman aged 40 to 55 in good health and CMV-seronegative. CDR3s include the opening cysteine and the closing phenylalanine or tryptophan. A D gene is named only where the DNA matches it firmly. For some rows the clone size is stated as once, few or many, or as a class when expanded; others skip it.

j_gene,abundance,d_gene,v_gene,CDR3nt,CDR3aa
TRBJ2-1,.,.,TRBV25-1,TGTGCCAGCTCGAGACAGCACAATGAGCAGTTCTTC,CASSRQHNEQFF
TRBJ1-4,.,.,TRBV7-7,TGTGCTAGCAGCTTAGTTTACAGGGCGTCTACTAATGAAAAACTGTTTTTT,CASSLVYRASTNEKLFF
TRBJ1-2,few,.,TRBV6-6,TGTGCCAGCAGCCAGACACGCGATGGCTACACCTTC,CASSQTRDGYTF
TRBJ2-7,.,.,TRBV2,TGTGCCAGCAGTGAAAGAGGGTTGCTAAACGAGCAGTACTTC,CASSERGLLNEQYF
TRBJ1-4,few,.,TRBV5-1,TGCGCCAGCAGGGACAGTGGGAAGGAAAAACTGTTTTTT,CASRDSGKEKLFF
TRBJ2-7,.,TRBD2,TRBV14,TGTGCCAGCAGCCGACTAGCGGGGGCCTCCTACGAGCAGTACTTC,CASSRLAGASYEQYF
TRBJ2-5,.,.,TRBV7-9,TGTGCCAGCAGCCTTCTTTTGGAGACCCAGTACTTC,CASSLLLETQYF
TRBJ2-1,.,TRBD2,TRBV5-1,TGCGCCAGCAGGCGACAGGCCGGGGGGGCCTACAATGAGCAGTTCTTC,CASRRQAGGAYNEQFF
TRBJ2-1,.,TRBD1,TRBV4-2,TGTGCCAGCAGCCAGGGACAGGGGGGTTCCAATGAGCAGTTCTTC,CASSQGQGGSNEQFF
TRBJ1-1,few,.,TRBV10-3,TGTGCCATCAGTGAGTCGGAAGGGGGTACTGAAGCTTTCTTT,CAISESEGGTEAFF
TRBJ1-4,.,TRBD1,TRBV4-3,TGCGCCAGCAGCCAGGGGACAGGGACTAATGAAAAACTGTTTTTT,CASSQGTGTNEKLFF
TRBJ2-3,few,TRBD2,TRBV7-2,TGTGCCAGCAGCTCGGGACTAGAGCGCACAGATACGCAGTATTTT,CASSSGLERTDTQYF
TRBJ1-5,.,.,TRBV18,TGTGCCAGCTCACCAATTGGGGTAGGGGGTTATAGCAATCAGCCCCAGCATTTT,CASSPIGVGGYSNQPQHF
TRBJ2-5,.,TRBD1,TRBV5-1,TGCGCCAGCAGCTTCCAGGGGGTGGGGGAGACCCAGTACTTC,CASSFQGVGETQYF
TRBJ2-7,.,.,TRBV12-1,TGTGCCAGCAGACTTTCAGGGACACTCTACGAGCAGTACTTC,CASRLSGTLYEQYF